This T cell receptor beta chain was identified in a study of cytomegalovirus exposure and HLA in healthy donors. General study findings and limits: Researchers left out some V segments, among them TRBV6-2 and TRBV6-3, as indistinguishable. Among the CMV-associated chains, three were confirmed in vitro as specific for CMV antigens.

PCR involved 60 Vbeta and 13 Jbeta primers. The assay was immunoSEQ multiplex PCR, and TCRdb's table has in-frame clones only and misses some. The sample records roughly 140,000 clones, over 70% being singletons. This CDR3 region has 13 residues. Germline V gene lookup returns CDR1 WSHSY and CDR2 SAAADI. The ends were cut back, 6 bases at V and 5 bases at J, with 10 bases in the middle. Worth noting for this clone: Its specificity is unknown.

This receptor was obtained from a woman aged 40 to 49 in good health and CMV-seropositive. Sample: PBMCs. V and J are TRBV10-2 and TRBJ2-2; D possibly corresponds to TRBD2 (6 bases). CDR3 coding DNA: TGCGCCAGCAGGGGGGGAGGTACCGGGGAGCTGTTTTTT. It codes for CASRGGGTGELFF.